What follows describes a single T cell receptor (beta chain). Its antigen is unknown. The sample comes from a study of neoadjuvant nivolumab and ipilimumab in lung cancer. Overall study results and limits: TCR clonality did not significantly correlate with pathologic tumor regression. Resected-tumor TCR richness correlated positively with pretherapy blood richness. TCR receptors were sequenced in few samples.

Profiled with immunoSEQ multiplex PCR; TCRdb holds only in-frame clones, not every one. The table has about 6,200 clones, less than 70% seen once; the top ten hold around 15%. CDR3 length: 13 residues. Germline CDR1 and CDR2: SGHTA and FQGNSA. V dropped 1 base and J dropped 4 bases, with 8 bases sitting between them. The receptor comes from an adult with non-small cell lung cancer. The V gene is TRBV7-2, the J gene TRBJ2-7; the D gene is possibly TRBD2 (6 bases). Sequences were derived from tumor tissue, sampled after neoadjuvant nivolumab, alone or with ipilimumab, at or shortly before surgery. The CDR3 nucleotides are TGTGCCAGCAGCTTAGTGGCGGGGTACGAGCAGTACTTC. This encodes CASSLVAGYEQYF. Filled out from reference TRBV7-2 and TRBJ2-7, the complete variable domain reads GAGVSQSPSNKVTEKGKDVELRCDPISGHTALYWYRQSLGQGLEFLIYFQGNSAPDKSGLPSDRFSAERTGGSVSTLTIQRTQQEDSAVYLCASSLVAGYEQYFGPGTRLTVT.